The rows below give T cell receptor beta chains drawn from one sample of a study of T cell responses to AZD1222 COVID-19 vaccine. Measured with immunoSEQ multiplex PCR; TCRdb has only the in-frame clones, and not every one. The sample comprises about 150,000 clones, around nine tenths of which are singletons, and roughly 1.5% rests with the top ten. The sequencing used peripheral blood, collected 28 days after the second AZD1222 dose. The source of these receptors is an adult who received the AZD1222 COVID-19 vaccine. Both conserved end residues are part of each CDR3. A D gene is named only where the DNA matches it firmly.

v_call,d_call,cdr3_length,j_call,cdr3_aa,cdr3_nt
TRBV5-1,TRBD1,20,TRBJ2-6,CASSLVGTGGLHSISNVLTF,TGCGCCAGCAGCTTGGTGGGGACAGGGGGCCTCCACTCTATATCCAACGTCCTGACTTTC
TRBV6-1,TRBD1,17,TRBJ1-4,CASSEMIDRAGGEKLFF,TGTGCCAGCAGTGAAATGATTGACAGGGCCGGGGGTGAAAAACTGTTTTTT
TRBV5-1,-,13,TRBJ1-1,CASRRDGGTEAFF,TGCGCCAGCAGAAGGGACGGAGGCACTGAAGCTTTCTTT
TRBV2,TRBD1,19,TRBJ2-6,CASSVSVGTGGLRANVLTF,TGTGCCAGCAGTGTCTCGGTAGGGACAGGGGGTCTCAGGGCCAACGTCCTGACTTTC
TRBV5-1,-,12,TRBJ2-1,CASSFGGDEQFF,TGCGCCAGCAGCTTCGGGGGTGATGAGCAGTTCTTC
TRBV7-8,-,14,TRBJ2-1,CASPSRRAHNEQFF,TGTGCCAGCCCCTCCCGGCGGGCTCACAATGAGCAGTTCTTC
TRBV7-2,TRBD1,16,TRBJ1-5,CASSVGQGRGNQPQHF,TGTGCCAGCAGCGTAGGACAGGGTCGAGGCAATCAGCCCCAGCATTTT
TRBV7-9,-,13,TRBJ1-1,CASSGSVDTEAFF,TGTGCCAGCTCAGGGTCAGTGGACACTGAAGCTTTCTTT
TRBV19,-,16,TRBJ1-5,CASSTLYRDSNQPQHF,TGTGCCAGTAGTACTCTTTACCGGGACAGCAATCAGCCCCAGCATTTT
TRBV3-1/TRBV3-2,TRBD2,14,TRBJ2-5,CASSPGLARETQYF,TGTGCCAGCAGCCCCGGACTAGCCCGGGAGACCCAGTACTTC
TRBV4-2,-,14,TRBJ1-1,CASSPVTGRTEAFF,TGTGCCAGCAGCCCGGTGACAGGAAGGACTGAAGCTTTCTTT
TRBV5-1,-,11,TRBJ1-1,CASTTGTEAFF,TGCGCCAGCACCACGGGTACTGAAGCTTTCTTT
TRBV5-1,TRBD1,15,TRBJ2-7,CASSLLRQGAGEQYF,TGCGCCAGCAGCTTGCTTCGACAGGGGGCGGGAGAGCAGTACTTC
TRBV11-2,-,15,TRBJ1-1,CASSPGGRGWTEAFF,TGTGCCAGCAGCCCCGGGGGAAGGGGCTGGACTGAAGCTTTCTTT
TRBV9,-,17,TRBJ2-2,CASSASGGTVNTGELFF,TGTGCCAGCAGCGCCTCAGGCGGGACAGTGAACACCGGGGAGCTGTTTTTT